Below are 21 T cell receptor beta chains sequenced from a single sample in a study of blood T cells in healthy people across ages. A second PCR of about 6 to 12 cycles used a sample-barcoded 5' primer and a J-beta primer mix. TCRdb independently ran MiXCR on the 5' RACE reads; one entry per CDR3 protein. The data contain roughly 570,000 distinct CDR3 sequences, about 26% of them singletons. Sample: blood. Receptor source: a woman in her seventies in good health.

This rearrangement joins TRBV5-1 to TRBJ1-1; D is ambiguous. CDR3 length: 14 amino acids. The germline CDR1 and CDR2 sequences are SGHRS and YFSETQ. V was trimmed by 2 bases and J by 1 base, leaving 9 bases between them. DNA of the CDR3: TGCGCCAGCAGCTTCCAACTAGAGAACACTGAAGCTTTCTTT. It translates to CASSFQLENTEAFF.

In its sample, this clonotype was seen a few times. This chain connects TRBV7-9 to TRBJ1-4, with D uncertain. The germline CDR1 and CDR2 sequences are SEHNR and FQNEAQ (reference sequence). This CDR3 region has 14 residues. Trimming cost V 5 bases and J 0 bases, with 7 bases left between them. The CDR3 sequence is CASSVRATNEKLFF. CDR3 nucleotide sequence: TGTGCCAGCAGCGTACGTGCAACTAATGAAAAACTGTTTTTT.

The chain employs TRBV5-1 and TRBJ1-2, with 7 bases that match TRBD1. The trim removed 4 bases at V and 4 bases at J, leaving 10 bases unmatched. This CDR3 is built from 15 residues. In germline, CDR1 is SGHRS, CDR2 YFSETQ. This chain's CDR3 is CASSAGQNLPYGYTF. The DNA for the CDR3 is TGCGCCAGCAGCGCGGGACAGAACCTCCCCTATGGCTACACCTTC.

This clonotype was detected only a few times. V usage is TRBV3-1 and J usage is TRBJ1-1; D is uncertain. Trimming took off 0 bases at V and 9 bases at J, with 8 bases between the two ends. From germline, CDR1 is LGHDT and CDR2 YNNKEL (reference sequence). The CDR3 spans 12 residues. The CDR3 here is CASSQDLGQAFF. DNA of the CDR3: TGTGCCAGCAGCCAAGATCTAGGGCAAGCTTTCTTT. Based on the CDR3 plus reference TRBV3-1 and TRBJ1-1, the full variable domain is DTAVSQTPKYLVTQMGNDKSIKCEQNLGHDTMYWYKQDSKKFLKIMFSYNNKELIINETVPNRFSPKSPDKAHLNLHINSLELGDSAVYFCASSQDLGQAFFGQGTRLTVV.

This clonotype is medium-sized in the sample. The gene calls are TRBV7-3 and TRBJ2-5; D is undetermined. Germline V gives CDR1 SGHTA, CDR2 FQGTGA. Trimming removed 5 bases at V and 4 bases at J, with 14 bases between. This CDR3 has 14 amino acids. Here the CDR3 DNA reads TGTGCCAGCAGCCCATCGGACGGCTTAGAGACCCAGTACTTC. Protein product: CASSPSDGLETQYF. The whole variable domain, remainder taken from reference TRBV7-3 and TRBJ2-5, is GAGVSQTPSNKVTEKGKYVELRCDPISGHTALYWYRQSLGQGPEFLIYFQGTGAADDSGLPNDRFFAVRPEGSVSTLKIQRTERGDSAVYLCASSPSDGLETQYFGPGTRLLVL.

The CDR3 loop is CASSQDGKGTPLHF. The CDR3 DNA reads TGTGCCAGCAGCCAAGATGGGAAGGGCACACCCCTCCACTTT. The chain is built from TRBV3-1 and TRBJ1-6; D not certain. The CDR3 spans 14 residues. V lost 0 bases and J 11 bases, leaving 11 bases between the germline ends. Per germline, CDR1 LGHDT and CDR2 YNNKEL (reference sequence).

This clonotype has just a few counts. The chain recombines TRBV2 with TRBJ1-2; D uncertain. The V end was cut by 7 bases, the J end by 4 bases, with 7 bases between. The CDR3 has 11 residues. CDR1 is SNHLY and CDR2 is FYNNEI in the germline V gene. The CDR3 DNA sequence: TGTGCCAGCACTTATATCTATGGCTACACCTTC. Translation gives CASTYIYGYTF. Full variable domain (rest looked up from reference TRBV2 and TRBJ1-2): EPEVTQTPSHQVTQMGQEVILRCVPISNHLYFYWYRQILGQKVEFLVSFYNNEISEKSEIFDDQFSVERPDGSNFTLKIRSTKLEDSAMYFCASTYIYGYTFGSGTRLTVV.

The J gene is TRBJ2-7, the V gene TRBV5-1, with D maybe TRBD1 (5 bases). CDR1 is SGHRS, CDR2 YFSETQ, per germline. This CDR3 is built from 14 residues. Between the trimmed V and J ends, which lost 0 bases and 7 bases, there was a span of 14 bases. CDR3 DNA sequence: TGCGCCAGCAGCTTGGCCACAGGTCCCCGTGAGCAGTACTTC. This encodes CASSLATGPREQYF. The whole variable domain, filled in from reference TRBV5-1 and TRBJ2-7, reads KAGVTQTPRYLIKTRGQQVTLSCSPISGHRSVSWYQQTPGQGLQFLFEYFSETQRNKGNFPGRFSGRQFSNSRSEMNVSTLELGDSALYLCASSLATGPREQYFGPGTRLTVT.

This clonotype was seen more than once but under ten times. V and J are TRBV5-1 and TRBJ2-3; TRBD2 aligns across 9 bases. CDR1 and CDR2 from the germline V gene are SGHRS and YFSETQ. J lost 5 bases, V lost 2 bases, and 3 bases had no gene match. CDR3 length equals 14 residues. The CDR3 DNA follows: TGCGCCAGCAGCTTTAGCGGGGGCCTAGATACGCAGTATTTT. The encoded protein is CASSFSGGLDTQYF.

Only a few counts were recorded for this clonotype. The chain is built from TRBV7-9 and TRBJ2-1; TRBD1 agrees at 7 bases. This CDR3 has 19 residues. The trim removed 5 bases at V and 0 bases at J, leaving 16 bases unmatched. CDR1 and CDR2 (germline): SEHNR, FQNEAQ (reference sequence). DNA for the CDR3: TGTGCCAGCAGCCCGGGACAGTACTCTACAAGTTCCTCCTACAATGAGCAGTTCTTC. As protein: CASSPGQYSTSSSYNEQFF.

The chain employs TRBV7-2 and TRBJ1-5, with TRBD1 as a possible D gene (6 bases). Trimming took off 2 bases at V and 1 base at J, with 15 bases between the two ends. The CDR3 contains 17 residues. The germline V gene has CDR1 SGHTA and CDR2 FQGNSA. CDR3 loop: CASSLSGAGRSNQPQHF. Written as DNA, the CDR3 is TGTGCCAGCAGCTTATCAGGGGCAGGGCGGAGCAATCAGCCCCAGCATTTT.

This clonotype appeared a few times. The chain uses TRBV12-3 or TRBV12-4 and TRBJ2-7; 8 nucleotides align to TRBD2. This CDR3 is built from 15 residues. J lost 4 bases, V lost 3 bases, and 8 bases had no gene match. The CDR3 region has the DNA TGTGCCAGCAGTTTCCCAGGCGGGGGGAAATACGAGCAGTACTTC. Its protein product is CASSFPGGGKYEQYF.

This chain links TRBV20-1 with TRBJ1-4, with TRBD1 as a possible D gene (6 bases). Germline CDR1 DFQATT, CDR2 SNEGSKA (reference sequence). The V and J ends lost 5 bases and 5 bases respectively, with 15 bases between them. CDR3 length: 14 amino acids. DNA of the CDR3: TGCAGTGCTGACCTCACAGGGACGAATGAAAAACTGTTTTTT. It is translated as CSADLTGTNEKLFF.

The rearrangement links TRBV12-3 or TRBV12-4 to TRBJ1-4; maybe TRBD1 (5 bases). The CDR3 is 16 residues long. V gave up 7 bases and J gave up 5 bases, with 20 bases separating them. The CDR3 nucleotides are TGTGCCAGCACCATAAATTTGGGGGGATGGAATGAAAAACTGTTTTTT. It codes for CASTINLGGWNEKLFF.

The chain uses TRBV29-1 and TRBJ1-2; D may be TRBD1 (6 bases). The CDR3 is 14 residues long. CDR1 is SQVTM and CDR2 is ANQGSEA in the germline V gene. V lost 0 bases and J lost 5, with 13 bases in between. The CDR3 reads CSVEEGGWGYGYTF. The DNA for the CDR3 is TGCAGCGTTGAAGAGGGGGGCTGGGGATATGGCTACACCTTC.

The CDR3 spells CASSQGSGAVYEQYF. The DNA for the CDR3 is TGCGCCAGCAGCCAAGGGAGCGGGGCGGTATACGAGCAGTACTTC. V is TRBV4-3 and J is TRBJ2-7, with 7 bases identical to TRBD2. The junction had 7 bases not matched to a gene; V was cut back by 1 base and J by 4 bases. Germline V lookup: CDR1 LGHNA, CDR2 YSLEER. The CDR3 contains 15 residues.

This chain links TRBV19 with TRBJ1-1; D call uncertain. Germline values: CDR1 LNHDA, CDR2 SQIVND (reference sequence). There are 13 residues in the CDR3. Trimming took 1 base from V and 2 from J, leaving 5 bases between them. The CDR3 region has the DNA TGTGCCAGTAGTATAGCGGCTAACACTGAAGCTTTCTTT. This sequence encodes CASSIAANTEAFF.

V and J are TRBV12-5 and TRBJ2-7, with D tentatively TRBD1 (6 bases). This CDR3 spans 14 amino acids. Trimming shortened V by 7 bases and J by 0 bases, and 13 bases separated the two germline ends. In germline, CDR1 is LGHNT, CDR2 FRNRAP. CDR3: CASALMDSSYEQYF. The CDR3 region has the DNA TGTGCTAGTGCCCTAATGGACAGCTCCTACGAGCAGTACTTC.

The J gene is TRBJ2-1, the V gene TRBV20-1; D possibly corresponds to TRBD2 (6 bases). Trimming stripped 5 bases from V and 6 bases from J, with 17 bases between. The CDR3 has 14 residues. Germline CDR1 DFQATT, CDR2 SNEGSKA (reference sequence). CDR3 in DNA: TGCAGTGCTCCAATCGGGGGTCTAGGCAATGAGCAGTTCTTC. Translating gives CSAPIGGLGNEQFF.

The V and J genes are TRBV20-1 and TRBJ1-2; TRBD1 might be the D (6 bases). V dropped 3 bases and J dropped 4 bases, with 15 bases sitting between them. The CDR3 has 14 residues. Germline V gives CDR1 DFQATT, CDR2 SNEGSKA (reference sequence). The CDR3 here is CSARGDGGAYGYTF. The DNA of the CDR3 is TGCAGTGCTAGGGGCGATGGGGGGGCCTATGGCTACACCTTC.

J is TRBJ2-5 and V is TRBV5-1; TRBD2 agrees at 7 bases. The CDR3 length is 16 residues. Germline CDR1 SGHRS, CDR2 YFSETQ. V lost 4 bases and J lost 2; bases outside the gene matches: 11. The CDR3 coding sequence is TGCGCCAGCAGCACCAGTTCTAGCGGACTACAAGAGACCCAGTACTTC. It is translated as CASSTSSSGLQETQYF.